This T cell receptor beta chain came from a study of blood T cells in healthy people across ages. Peripheral blood from each donor was collected in a volume of 8 to 10 milliliters. A second PCR, run for 7 to 11 cycles, used a sample-barcoded 5' primer plus a J-beta primer mix. Via MiXCR, TCRdb re-called the 5' RACE reads, giving one row per CDR3 protein. Of more than 700,000 distinct CDR3 sequences listed, about 47% are singletons. Source material: blood. This receptor was obtained from an elderly man in good health.

CDR3 sequence: CATSDSSGRAAEQFF. As DNA, the CDR3 is TGTGCCACCAGTGATTCTAGCGGGAGGGCCGCTGAGCAGTTCTTC. The chain carries TRBV24-1 and TRBJ2-1; TRBD2 matches 12 bases. The junction had 4 bases not matched to a gene; V was cut back by 2 bases and J by 9 bases. Germline CDR1 and CDR2: KGHDR and SFDVKD. The CDR3 runs 15 residues.